The present entry profiles one TCR beta chain with its context. Antigen unknown. The data were taken from a study of OX40 agonist ivuxolimab in advanced cancers. Notes on the study in general: CD8+ T cells averaged more expanded clones than CD4+. Among the lowest levels of clonal expansion were found in partial responders at 0.1-3.0 mg/kg.

Data came from immunoSEQ multiplex PCR; TCRdb stores just in-frame clones and leaves some out. The data show about 80,000 clones, with roughly 91% seen just once and under 0.35% held by the top ten. CDR3 length: 15 amino acids. V was pared by 1 base and J by 2 bases, with 9 bases between. Germline-derived CDR1 and CDR2 are SGHTA and FQGNSA. The sampling schedule covered blood at baseline, cycle 4 day 1, and cycle 7 day 1. The rearrangement joins TRBV7-2 to TRBJ1-5, with D possibly being TRBD1 (6 bases). The receptor was isolated from an adult with an advanced solid tumor such as melanoma, head and neck, liver or kidney cancer. This specimen was CD4+ or CD8+ T cells sorted from blood, taken in a trial of the OX40 agonist ivuxolimab. The CDR3 DNA reads TGTGCCAGCAGCTTAGTACAGGGAGGCAATCAGCCCCAGCATTTT. Protein: CASSLVQGGNQPQHF. The full variable domain, with the rest looked up from reference TRBV7-2 and TRBJ1-5, is GAGVSQSPSNKVTEKGKDVELRCDPISGHTALYWYRQSLGQGLEFLIYFQGNSAPDKSGLPSDRFSAERTGGSVSTLTIQRTQQEDSAVYLCASSLVQGGNQPQHFGDGTRLSIL.